These 25 T cell receptor beta chains were sequenced from one sample in a study of blood T cell repertoires in COVID-19. Produced via immunoSEQ multiplex PCR; TCRdb's table is partial and in-frame only. Of some 130,000 clones detected, more than 75% appear once; the ten largest clones hold roughly 4.8%. The specimen sequenced was peripheral blood. These receptors originate from a man in his sixties with COVID-19, enrolled during active disease.

A note on this clone: This sample includes further DNA sequences coding for the same CDR3. The V gene is TRBV7-9, the J gene TRBJ1-2; maybe TRBD1 (5 bases). V shed 2 bases and J shed 3 bases, with 10 bases lying between them. Germline V gene sequence: CDR1 SEHNR, CDR2 FQNEAQ (reference sequence). This CDR3 is 14 amino acids long. The chain's CDR3 is CASSLNRGDYGYTF. CDR3 DNA: TGTGCCAGCAGCTTAAACCGGGGGGACTATGGCTACACCTTC.

The chain links TRBV7-6 to TRBJ1-1, with 7 bases aligning to TRBD1. The germline CDR1 and CDR2 sequences are SGHVS and FNYEAQ. The CDR3 spans 16 residues. Trimming removed 1 base from V and 5 bases from J; junction bases left unmatched: 10. For the CDR3, the DNA is TGTGCCAGCAGCTTAGTAAGAGGGGGCAGGAGGACTGAAGCTTTCTTT. This translates into CASSLVRGGRRTEAFF. Filled out from reference TRBV7-6 and TRBJ1-1, the complete variable domain reads GAGVSQSPRYKVTKRGQDVALRCDPISGHVSLYWYRQALGQGPEFLTYFNYEAQQDKSGLPNDRFSAERPEGSISTLTIQRTEQRDSAMYRCASSLVRGGRRTEAFFGQGTRLTVV.

This chain links TRBV4-1 with TRBJ2-3; 7 nucleotides agree with TRBD2. This CDR3 has 13 amino acids. The J segment lost 5 bases and the V segment lost 6 bases, leaving 5 bases of the junction unmatched. CDR1 is MGHRA, CDR2 YSYEKL, per germline. This CDR3 reads CASSQVAGDTQYF. The CDR3 DNA reads TGCGCCAGCAGTCAGGTAGCGGGAGATACGCAGTATTTT.

The V call is TRBV2, the J call TRBJ1-4; no firm D call. From germline, CDR1 is SNHLY and CDR2 FYNNEI. This CDR3 is 14 amino acids long. The V and J ends lost 1 base and 4 bases respectively, with 7 bases between them. The DNA for the CDR3 is TGTGCCAGCAGTGAAGAGCGACTTAATGAAAAACTGTTTTTT. Translation gives CASSEERLNEKLFF.

The count of this clone is one. The chain joins TRBV7-2 to TRBJ2-7, with D possibly TRBD2 on 6 matching bases. Trimming pared 1 base from V and 3 bases from J, leaving 13 bases between. Germline V gene data show CDR1 as SGHTA and CDR2 as FQGNSA. The CDR3 length is 15 residues. The CDR3 sequence: CASSLVGDSVYEQYF. CDR3 DNA sequence: TGTGCCAGCAGCTTAGTTGGGGACTCAGTCTACGAGCAGTACTTC. The full variable domain, completed using reference TRBV7-2 and TRBJ2-7, is GAGVSQSPSNKVTEKGKDVELRCDPISGHTALYWYRQSLGQGLEFLIYFQGNSAPDKSGLPSDRFSAERTGGSVSTLTIQRTQQEDSAVYLCASSLVGDSVYEQYFGPGTRLTVT.

This sequence joins TRBV7-9 and TRBJ1-2; D uncertain. V lost 2 bases, J lost 6 bases, and 16 bases lay in between. The CDR3 is 15 amino acids. Germline CDR1 reads SEHNR; CDR2 reads FQNEAQ (reference sequence). This chain's CDR3 is CASSLNSATNHGYTF. The CDR3 DNA is TGTGCCAGCAGCTTAAACTCTGCCACGAACCATGGCTACACCTTC.

The rearrangement joins TRBV28 to TRBJ2-1; D remains ambiguous. The CDR3 has 11 residues. Germline values: CDR1 MDHEN, CDR2 SYDVKM. The V end lost 3 bases, the J end lost 8 bases, and 5 bases lay between the germline ends. CDR3 sequence: CASSFQDEQFF. The CDR3 coding sequence is TGTGCCAGCAGTTTCCAGGATGAGCAGTTCTTC.

The rearrangement links TRBV19 to TRBJ2-1; 10 nucleotides line up with TRBD2. The CDR3 is made up of 15 amino acids. V shed 6 bases, J shed 2 bases, and the junction held 4 bases outside the gene matches. Germline-derived CDR1 and CDR2 are LNHDA and SQIVND (reference sequence). As DNA, the CDR3 is TGTGCCAGTAGCTCGAGCGGGAGGGCCTACAATGAGCAGTTCTTC. Protein sequence: CASSSSGRAYNEQFF.

In this sample, this clone turned up a few times. The chain uses TRBV7-8 and TRBJ2-1, with 8 bases aligning to TRBD2. The V gene's germline CDR1 is SGHVS and CDR2 FQNEAQ. The CDR3 is 14 residues long. The V segment lost 0 bases and the J segment 7 bases; nucleotides outside the gene matches: 2. CDR3 in DNA: TGTGCCAGCAGCTTAGCTAGCGGGACGAATGAGCAGTTCTTC. Amino acid sequence: CASSLASGTNEQFF. Looking up the rest from reference TRBV7-8 and TRBJ2-1 gives the full variable domain: GAGVSQSPRYKVAKRGQDVALRCDPISGHVSLFWYQQALGQGPEFLTYFQNEAQLDKSGLPSDRFFAERPEGSVSTLKIQRTQQEDSAVYLCASSLASGTNEQFFGPGTRLTVL.

The chain has TRBV19 and TRBJ1-1, with D possibly matching TRBD1 (5 bases). The CDR3 consists of 15 residues. The ends were cut back, 6 bases at V and 3 bases at J, with 17 bases in the middle. Germline CDR1 LNHDA, CDR2 SQIVND (reference sequence). CDR3 bases: TGTGCCAGTAGCCCAGGGATGACATACCACACTGAAGCTTTCTTT. Translated: CASSPGMTYHTEAFF.

This chain uses TRBV7-3 with TRBJ1-2; a weak D match, TRBD1 (5 bases). Germline CDR1 reads SGHTA; CDR2 reads FQGTGA. This CDR3 comprises 14 residues. V was cut by 2 bases and J by 8 bases, with 15 bases left in between. The DNA of the CDR3 is TGTGCCAGCAGCTTATCCCCCGGGGGGAGCGGCTACACCTTC. Amino acid sequence: CASSLSPGGSGYTF.

The chain recombines TRBV10-3 with TRBJ2-5; 12 bases fit TRBD2. J was trimmed by 3 bases and V by 10 bases; bases with no gene match: 6. The CDR3 contains 14 residues. CDR1 and CDR2 from the germline V gene are ENHRY and SYGVKD. CDR3 amino acids: CATRLAGEEETQYF. The DNA for the CDR3 is TGTGCCACCAGACTAGCGGGAGAGGAAGAGACCCAGTACTTC.

The chain has TRBV5-4 and TRBJ2-1, with 12 bases that match TRBD2. Unmatched junction bases numbered 1, after V lost 1 base and J lost 8 bases. In germline, CDR1 is SGHNT, CDR2 YYREEE (reference sequence). The length of the CDR3 is 14 residues. The CDR3 region has the DNA TGTGCCAGCAGCTTGAGGACTAGCGGGGATGAGCAGTTCTTC. Encoded protein: CASSLRTSGDEQFF.

The CDR3 DNA reads TGCGCCAGCAGTGAGTCCGAGCGGGAGGAGAACACCGGGGAGCTGTTTTTT. Amino acids: CASSESEREENTGELFF. The chain joins TRBV10-2 to TRBJ2-2; TRBD2 matches 9 bases. V was pared by 0 bases and J by 1 base, with 3 bases of the junction left unmatched. Germline loops: CDR1 WSHSY, CDR2 SAAADI. The CDR3 has 17 residues.

This clone was observed once. This chain connects TRBV18 to TRBJ1-5; 8 bases line up with TRBD1. The CDR3 loop spans 14 amino acids. CDR1 and CDR2 (germline): KGHSH, LQKENI. V shed 1 base, J shed 6 bases, and the junction held 2 bases outside the gene matches. CDR3 in DNA: TGTGCCAGCTCACCACGGGACAGGAGTCAGCCCCAGCATTTT. This gives the protein CASSPRDRSQPQHF. Filled out from reference TRBV18 and TRBJ1-5, the complete variable domain reads NAGVMQNPRHLVRRRGQEARLRCSPMKGHSHVYWYRQLPEEGLKFMVYLQKENIIDESGMPKERFSAEFPKEGPSILRIQQVVRGDSAAYFCASSPRDRSQPQHFGDGTRLSIL.

This chain joins TRBV10-2 and TRBJ2-7, with 7 bases identical to TRBD2. V dropped 0 bases and J dropped 2; count of bases not matched to a gene: 4. Germline lookup yields CDR1 WSHSY and CDR2 SAAADI. This CDR3 comprises 15 residues. The CDR3 nucleotides read TGCGCCAGCAGTGAGTCGAGGGAGGGTCCCTACGAGCAGTACTTC. This encodes CASSESREGPYEQYF.

This chain joins TRBV11-3 and TRBJ1-1; the D gene is possibly TRBD1 (6 bases). Trimming stripped 2 bases from V and 6 bases from J, with 10 bases between. The V gene's germline CDR1 is SGHNT and CDR2 YENEEA. The CDR3 has 13 amino acids. CDR3 sequence reads: CASSLQGLAEAFF. The CDR3 nucleotides are TGTGCCAGCAGCTTACAGGGGTTGGCTGAAGCTTTCTTT.

The sample holds one count of this clone. The chain links TRBV9 to TRBJ2-1, with TRBD2 identical over 11 bases. V lost 4 bases to trimming and J lost 0 bases; unmatched junction nucleotides: 9. Germline values: CDR1 SGDLS, CDR2 YYNGEE. This CDR3 region has 18 residues. The CDR3 is CASSPGTSGGSSYNEQFF. Here the CDR3 DNA reads TGTGCCAGCAGCCCGGGGACTAGCGGAGGTAGCTCCTACAATGAGCAGTTCTTC.

The V gene is TRBV11-3, the J gene TRBJ2-7; D might be TRBD2 (6 bases). Trimming removed 7 bases at V and 7 bases at J, with 20 bases between. The CDR3 is 14 residues long. Looked up from germline, CDR1 is SGHNT and CDR2 is YENEEA. In DNA, the CDR3 is TGTGCCAGCAACGCTCAGGGACCTGGGGGGGAGCAGTACTTC. This sequence encodes CASNAQGPGGEQYF.

The gene calls are TRBV5-1 and TRBJ1-4, with unresolved D. V was shortened by 0 bases and J by 4 bases, with 7 bases between the two germline ends. The length of the CDR3 is 14 residues. Germline loops: CDR1 SGHRS, CDR2 YFSETQ. The CDR3 coding sequence is TGCGCCAGCAGCTTGGTGGGCAGTAATGAAAAACTGTTTTTT. It yields the protein CASSLVGSNEKLFF. The whole variable domain, remainder taken from reference TRBV5-1 and TRBJ1-4, is KAGVTQTPRYLIKTRGQQVTLSCSPISGHRSVSWYQQTPGQGLQFLFEYFSETQRNKGNFPGRFSGRQFSNSRSEMNVSTLELGDSALYLCASSLVGSNEKLFFGSGTQLSVL.

The J gene is TRBJ1-5, the V gene TRBV4-1; D not certain. The CDR3 contains 17 residues. Germline assignment: CDR1 MGHRA and CDR2 YSYEKL. V was shortened by 3 bases and J by 1 base, with 16 bases between the two germline ends. In DNA, the CDR3 is TGCGCCAGCAGCCAGGCTCCGGGAGTTACCAGCAATCAGCCCCAGCATTTT. Translating gives CASSQAPGVTSNQPQHF.

The gene calls are TRBV11-2 and TRBJ2-7, with D possibly TRBD2 on 5 matching bases. The CDR3 is 13 residues long. V was cut by 6 bases and J by 0 bases, with 9 bases left in between. Germline CDR1 SGHAT, CDR2 FQNNGV. The CDR3 DNA sequence: TGTGCCAGCAGGTTGGGGAGCTCCTACGAGCAGTACTTC. Translated, it gives CASRLGSSYEQYF.

The chain has TRBV6-4 and TRBJ2-1; D is possibly TRBD2 (5 bases). V lost 9 bases to trimming and J lost 0 bases, with 15 bases between them. Germline loops: CDR1 MRHNA, CDR2 SNTAGT. The CDR3 length is 15 residues. Here the CDR3 reads CASLIGGSSYNEQFF. CDR3 sequence (DNA): TGTGCCAGTCTCATTGGAGGAAGCTCCTACAATGAGCAGTTCTTC.

This sequence joins TRBV5-5 and TRBJ2-3; 8 bases match TRBD2. V gave up 1 base and J gave up 5 bases; unmatched junction bases: 3. The CDR3 contains 14 residues. The germline V gene has CDR1 SGHKS and CDR2 YYEKEE (reference sequence). The CDR3 region has the DNA TGTGCCAGCAGCTTGTTGCTAGCGGGAGATACGCAGTATTTT. The encoded protein is CASSLLLAGDTQYF.

The chain combines TRBV7-9 with TRBJ2-1; TRBD2 matches at 13 bases. The junction had 4 bases not matched to a gene; V was cut back by 1 base and J by 7 bases. The CDR3 sequence is 16 residues long. CDR1 is SEHNR, CDR2 FQNEAQ, per germline (reference sequence). The CDR3 DNA reads TGTGCCAGCAGCTTAGGGACTAGCGGGAGTTTGAATGAGCAGTTCTTC. It yields the protein CASSLGTSGSLNEQFF. Full variable domain (outside the CDR3, taken from reference TRBV7-9 and TRBJ2-1): DTGVSQNPRHKITKRGQNVTFRCDPISEHNRLYWYRQTLGQGPEFLTYFQNEAQLEKSRLLSDRFSAERPKGSFSTLEIQRTEQGDSAMYLCASSLGTSGSLNEQFFGPGTRLTVL.